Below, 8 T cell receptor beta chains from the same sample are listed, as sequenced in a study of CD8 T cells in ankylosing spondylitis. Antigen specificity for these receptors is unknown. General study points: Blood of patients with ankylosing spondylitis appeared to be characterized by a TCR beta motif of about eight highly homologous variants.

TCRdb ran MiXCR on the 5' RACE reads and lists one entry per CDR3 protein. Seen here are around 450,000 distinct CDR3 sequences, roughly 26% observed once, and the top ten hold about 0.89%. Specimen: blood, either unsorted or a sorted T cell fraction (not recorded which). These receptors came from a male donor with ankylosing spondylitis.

The CDR3 loop is CASSHGQGVSYEQYF. CDR3 DNA: TGCGCCAGCAGCCATGGACAGGGGGTATCCTACGAGCAGTACTTC. The rearrangement joins TRBV5-1 to TRBJ2-7, with 10 bases fitting TRBD1. Germline CDR1 and CDR2: SGHRS and YFSETQ. This CDR3 is 15 amino acids long. V trimming: 4 bases; J trimming: 1 base; junction bases outside the gene matches: 5.

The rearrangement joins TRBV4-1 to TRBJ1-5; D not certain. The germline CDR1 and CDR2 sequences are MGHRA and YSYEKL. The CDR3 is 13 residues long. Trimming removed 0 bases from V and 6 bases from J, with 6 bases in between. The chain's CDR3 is CASSQEVTQPQHF. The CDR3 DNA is TGCGCCAGCAGCCAAGAAGTAACTCAGCCCCAGCATTTT.

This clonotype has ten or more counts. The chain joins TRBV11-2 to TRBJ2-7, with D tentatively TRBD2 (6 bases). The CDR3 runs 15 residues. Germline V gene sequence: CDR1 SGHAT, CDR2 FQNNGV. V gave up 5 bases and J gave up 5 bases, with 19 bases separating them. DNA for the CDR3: TGTGCCAGCAGCGAGGCCGTGGCAGGGAGGCACGAGCAGTACTTC. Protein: CASSEAVAGRHEQYF. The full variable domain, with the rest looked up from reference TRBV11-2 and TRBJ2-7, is EAGVAQSPRYKIIEKRQSVAFWCNPISGHATLYWYQQILGQGPKLLIQFQNNGVVDDSQLPKDRFSAERLKGVDSTLKIQPAKLEDSAVYLCASSEAVAGRHEQYFGPGTRLTVT.

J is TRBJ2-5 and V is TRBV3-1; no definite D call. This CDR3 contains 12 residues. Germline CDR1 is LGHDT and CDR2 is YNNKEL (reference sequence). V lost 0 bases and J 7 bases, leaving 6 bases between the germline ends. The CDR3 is CASSQEGRTQYF. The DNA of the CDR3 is TGTGCCAGCAGCCAAGAAGGACGGACCCAGTACTTC.

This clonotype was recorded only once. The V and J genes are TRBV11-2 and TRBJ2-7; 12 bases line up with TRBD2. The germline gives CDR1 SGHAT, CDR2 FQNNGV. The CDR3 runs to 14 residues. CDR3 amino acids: CASSSGLAGPKLNV. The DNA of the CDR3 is TGTGCCAGCAGCTCCGGACTAGCGGGGCCCAAGCTGAACGTC.

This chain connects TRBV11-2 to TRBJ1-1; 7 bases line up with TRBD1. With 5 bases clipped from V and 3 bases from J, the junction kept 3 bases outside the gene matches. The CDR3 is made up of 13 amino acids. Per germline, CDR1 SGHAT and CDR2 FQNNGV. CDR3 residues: CASSLTGYTEAFF. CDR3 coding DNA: TGTGCCAGCAGCCTGACAGGGTACACTGAAGCTTTCTTT.

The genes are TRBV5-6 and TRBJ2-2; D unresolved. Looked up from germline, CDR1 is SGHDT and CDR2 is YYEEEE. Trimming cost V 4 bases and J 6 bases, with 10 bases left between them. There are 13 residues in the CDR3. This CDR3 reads CASSPLGPGELFF. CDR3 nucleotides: TGTGCCAGCAGCCCTCTAGGCCCCGGGGAGCTGTTTTTT.

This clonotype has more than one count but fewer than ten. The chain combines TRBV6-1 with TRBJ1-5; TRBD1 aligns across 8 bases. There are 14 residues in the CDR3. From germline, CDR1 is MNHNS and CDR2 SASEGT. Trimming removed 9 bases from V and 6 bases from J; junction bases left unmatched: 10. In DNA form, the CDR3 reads TGTGCCAGTCTACGGGGACAGGAGGGTCAGCCCCAGCATTTT. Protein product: CASLRGQEGQPQHF.